This T cell receptor (beta chain) was observed in a study of memory CD4+ T cells and cytomegalovirus serostatus. Libraries were prepared by immunoSEQ multiplex PCR; TCRdb keeps only in-frame clonotypes and omits some of them. The repertoire holds about 75,000 clones, with approximately 78% as singletons. Single viable CD3+CD4+CD8-CD45RO+ cells were sorted as the memory CD4+ T cells. This clonotype originated in an adult in good health and CMV-seropositive. The sample was memory CD4+ T cells from blood.

For the CDR3, the DNA is TGTGCCAGTGGAACAGCGAACACTGAAGCTTTCTTT. Translating gives CASGTANTEAFF. This chain uses TRBV6-5 with TRBJ1-1; D remains ambiguous. Per the germline V gene, CDR1 is MNHEY and CDR2 is SVGAGI. The CDR3 has 12 residues. Trimming pared 9 bases from V and 1 base from J, leaving 9 bases between.